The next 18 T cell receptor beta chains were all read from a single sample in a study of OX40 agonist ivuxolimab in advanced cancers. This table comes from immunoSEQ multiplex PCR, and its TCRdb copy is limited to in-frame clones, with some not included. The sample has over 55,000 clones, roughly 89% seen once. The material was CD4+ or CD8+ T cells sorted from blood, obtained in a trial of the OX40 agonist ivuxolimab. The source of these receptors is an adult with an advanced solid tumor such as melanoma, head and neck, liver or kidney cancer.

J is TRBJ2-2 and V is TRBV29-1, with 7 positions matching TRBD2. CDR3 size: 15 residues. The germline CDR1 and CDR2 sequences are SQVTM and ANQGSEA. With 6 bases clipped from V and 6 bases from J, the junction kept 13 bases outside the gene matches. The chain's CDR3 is CSVKGGAGWAGELFF. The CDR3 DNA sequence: TGCAGCGTCAAAGGCGGAGCGGGATGGGCCGGGGAGCTGTTTTTT.

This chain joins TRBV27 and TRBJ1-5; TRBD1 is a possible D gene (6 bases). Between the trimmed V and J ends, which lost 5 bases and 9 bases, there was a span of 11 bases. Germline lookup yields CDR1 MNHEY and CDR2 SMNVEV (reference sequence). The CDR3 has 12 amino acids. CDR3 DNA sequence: TGTGCCAGCAGTGGGGGCAGGGGGCCCCAGCATTTT. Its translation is CASSGGRGPQHF.

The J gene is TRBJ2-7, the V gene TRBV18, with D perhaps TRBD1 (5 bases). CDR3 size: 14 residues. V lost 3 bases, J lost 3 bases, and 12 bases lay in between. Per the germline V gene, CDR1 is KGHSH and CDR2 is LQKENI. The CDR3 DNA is TGTGCCAGCTCACCCCCTCAGGGCGGCTACGAGCAGTACTTC. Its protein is CASSPPQGGYEQYF. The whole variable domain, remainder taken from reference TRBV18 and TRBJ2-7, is NAGVMQNPRHLVRRRGQEARLRCSPMKGHSHVYWYRQLPEEGLKFMVYLQKENIIDESGMPKERFSAEFPKEGPSILRIQQVVRGDSAAYFCASSPPQGGYEQYFGPGTRLTVT.

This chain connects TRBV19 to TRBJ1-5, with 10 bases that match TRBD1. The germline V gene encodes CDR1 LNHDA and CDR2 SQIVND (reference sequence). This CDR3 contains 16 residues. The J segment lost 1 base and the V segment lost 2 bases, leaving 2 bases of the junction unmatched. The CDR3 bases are TGTGCCAGTAGTATACGGGACAGGGGCAGCAATCAGCCCCAGCATTTT. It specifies CASSIRDRGSNQPQHF.

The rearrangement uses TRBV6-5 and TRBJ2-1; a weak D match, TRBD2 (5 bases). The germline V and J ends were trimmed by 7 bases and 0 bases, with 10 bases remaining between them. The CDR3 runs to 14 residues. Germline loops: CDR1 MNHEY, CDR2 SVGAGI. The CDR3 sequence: CASKSGSSYNEQFF. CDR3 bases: TGTGCCAGCAAATCGGGAAGCTCCTACAATGAGCAGTTCTTC.

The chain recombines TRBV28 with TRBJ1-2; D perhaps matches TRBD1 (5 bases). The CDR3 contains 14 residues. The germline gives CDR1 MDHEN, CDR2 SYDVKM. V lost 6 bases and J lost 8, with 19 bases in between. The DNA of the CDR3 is TGTGCCAGCAGCAACGGCTTGGGGTGGGGCGGCTACACCTTC. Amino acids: CASSNGLGWGGYTF.

CDR3 coding DNA: TGCGCCAGCAGCTTGAGCCAGCCAATAGAAGCTGAAGCTTTCTTT. It is translated as CASSLSQPIEAEAFF. The rearrangement joins TRBV5-1 to TRBJ1-1, with no clear D. Germline V CDR1 and CDR2: SGHRS, YFSETQ. The V end lost 1 base, the J end lost 6 bases, and 16 bases lay between the germline ends. CDR3 length: 15 amino acids. The full variable domain, rest sourced from reference TRBV5-1 and TRBJ1-1, is KAGVTQTPRYLIKTRGQQVTLSCSPISGHRSVSWYQQTPGQGLQFLFEYFSETQRNKGNFPGRFSGRQFSNSRSEMNVSTLELGDSALYLCASSLSQPIEAEAFFGQGTRLTVV.

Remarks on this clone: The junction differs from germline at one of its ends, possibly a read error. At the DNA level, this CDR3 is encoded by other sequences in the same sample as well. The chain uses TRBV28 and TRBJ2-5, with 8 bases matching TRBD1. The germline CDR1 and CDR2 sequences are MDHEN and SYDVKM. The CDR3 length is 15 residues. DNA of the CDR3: TGTGCCAGCAGTCAGGGGGCGAGGAACCAGGAGACCCAGTACTTC. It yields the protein CASSQGARNQETQYF.

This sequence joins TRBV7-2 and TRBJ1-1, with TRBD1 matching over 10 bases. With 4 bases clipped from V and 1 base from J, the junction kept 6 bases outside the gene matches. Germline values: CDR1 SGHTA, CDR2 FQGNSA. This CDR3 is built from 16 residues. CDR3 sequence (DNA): TGTGCCAGCAGCTCGGGGGGGACAGGGGCGAACACTGAAGCTTTCTTT. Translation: CASSSGGTGANTEAFF.

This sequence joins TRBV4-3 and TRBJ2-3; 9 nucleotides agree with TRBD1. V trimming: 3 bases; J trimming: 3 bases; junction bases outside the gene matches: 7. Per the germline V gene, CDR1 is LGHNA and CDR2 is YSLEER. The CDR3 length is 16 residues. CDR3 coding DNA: TGCGCCAGCAGCCAGGGTACAGGGGGCGGAACAGATACGCAGTATTTT. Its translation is CASSQGTGGGTDTQYF.

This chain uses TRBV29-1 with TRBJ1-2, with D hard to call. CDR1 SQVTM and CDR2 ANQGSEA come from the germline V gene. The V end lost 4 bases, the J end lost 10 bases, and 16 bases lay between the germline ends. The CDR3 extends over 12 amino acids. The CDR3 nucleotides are TGCAGCGTTGCCGGACGGGTCGTTGACTACACCTTC. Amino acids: CSVAGRVVDYTF.

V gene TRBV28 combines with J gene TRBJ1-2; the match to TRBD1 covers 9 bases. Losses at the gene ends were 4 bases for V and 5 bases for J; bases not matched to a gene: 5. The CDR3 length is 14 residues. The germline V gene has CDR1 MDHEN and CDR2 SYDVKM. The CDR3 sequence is CASSSQGARYGYTF. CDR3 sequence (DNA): TGTGCCAGCAGTTCACAGGGGGCGCGTTATGGCTACACCTTC.

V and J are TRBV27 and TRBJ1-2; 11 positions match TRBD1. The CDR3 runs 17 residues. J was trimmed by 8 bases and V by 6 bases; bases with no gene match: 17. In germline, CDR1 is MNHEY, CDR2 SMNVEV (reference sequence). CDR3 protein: CASSRLTDRGRGGGYTF. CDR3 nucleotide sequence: TGTGCCAGCAGCCGCCTAACGGACAGGGGGCGGGGGGGAGGCTACACCTTC.

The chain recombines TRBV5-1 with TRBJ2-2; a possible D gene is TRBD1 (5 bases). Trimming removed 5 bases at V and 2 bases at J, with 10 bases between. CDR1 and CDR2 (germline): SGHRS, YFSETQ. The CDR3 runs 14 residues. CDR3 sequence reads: CASRGAVNTGELFF. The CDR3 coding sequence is TGCGCCAGCAGAGGGGCAGTTAACACCGGGGAGCTGTTTTTT. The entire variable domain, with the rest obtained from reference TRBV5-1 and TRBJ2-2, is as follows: KAGVTQTPRYLIKTRGQQVTLSCSPISGHRSVSWYQQTPGQGLQFLFEYFSETQRNKGNFPGRFSGRQFSNSRSEMNVSTLELGDSALYLCASRGAVNTGELFFGEGSRLTVL.

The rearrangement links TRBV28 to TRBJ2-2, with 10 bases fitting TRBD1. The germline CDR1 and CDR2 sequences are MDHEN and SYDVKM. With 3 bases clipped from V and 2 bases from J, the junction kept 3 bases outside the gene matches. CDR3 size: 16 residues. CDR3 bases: TGTGCCAGCAGTTTCGGGGACAGGGGAAACACCGGGGAGCTGTTTTTT. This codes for CASSFGDRGNTGELFF.

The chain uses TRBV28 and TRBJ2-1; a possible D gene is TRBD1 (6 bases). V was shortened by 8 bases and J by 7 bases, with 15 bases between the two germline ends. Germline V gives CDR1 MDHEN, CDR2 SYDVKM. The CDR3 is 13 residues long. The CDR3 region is CASYQGTLNEQFF. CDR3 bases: TGTGCCAGCTACCAAGGGACACTTAATGAGCAGTTCTTC.

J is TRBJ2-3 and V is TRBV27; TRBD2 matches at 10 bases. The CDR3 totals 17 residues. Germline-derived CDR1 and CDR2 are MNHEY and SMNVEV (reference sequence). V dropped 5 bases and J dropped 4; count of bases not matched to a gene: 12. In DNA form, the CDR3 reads TGTGCCAGCAGTCCCCCTTCCGGGACTAGCGATCCAGATACGCAGTATTTT. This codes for CASSPPSGTSDPDTQYF.

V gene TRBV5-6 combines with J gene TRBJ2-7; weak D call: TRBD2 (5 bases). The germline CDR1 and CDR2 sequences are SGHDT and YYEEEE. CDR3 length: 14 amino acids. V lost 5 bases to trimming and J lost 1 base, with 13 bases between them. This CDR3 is CASSRRGYSYEQYF. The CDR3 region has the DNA TGTGCCAGCAGTCGACGGGGATATTCCTACGAGCAGTACTTC.